These T cell receptor beta chains were read from a single sample in a study of PD-L1 blockade in urothelial cancer. Sequenced by immunoSEQ multiplex PCR; TCRdb stores in-frame clones only, minus some. Here the sample spans about 76,000 clones, approximately 90% being singletons. The sequenced sample was PBMCs, obtained around atezolizumab (anti-PD-L1) treatment. The receptors were sampled from an elderly woman with urothelial cancer. CDR3s include the opening cysteine and the closing phenylalanine or tryptophan. A D gene is named only where the DNA matches it firmly. Part of the rows lack a size; the others show once, few, many or a class for expanded clones.

clone_size,d_call,v_call,j_call,cdr3_aa,cdr3_nt
-,-,TRBV7-9,TRBJ2-3,CASSSPRLRADSTDTQYF,TGTGCCAGCAGCTCCCCGAGGCTCCGAGCAGATAGCACAGATACGCAGTATTTT
-,-,TRBV5-4,TRBJ1-3,CASSLGTYLSGNTIYF,TGTGCCAGCAGCTTGGGAACCTACCTCTCTGGAAACACCATATATTTT
-,TRBD2,TRBV6-5,TRBJ2-1,CASSSGLATKNEQFF,TGTGCCAGCAGTTCAGGACTAGCTACTAAGAATGAGCAGTTCTTC
-,TRBD2,TRBV28,TRBJ2-3,CASSLSGRRTDTQYF,TGTGCCAGCAGTTTGAGCGGGAGGCGCACAGATACGCAGTATTTT
few,-,TRBV5-1,TRBJ1-3,CASSSGVPMAEGSSGNTIYF,TGCGCCAGCAGCTCGGGAGTCCCCATGGCGGAGGGGTCCTCTGGAAACACCATATATTTT
-,-,TRBV11-3,TRBJ2-1,CASSLDQGTQFF,TGTGCCAGCAGCTTAGATCAGGGTACGCAGTTCTTC
once,-,TRBV4-1,TRBJ1-1,CASSQDMTGALDGFF,TGCGCCAGCAGCCAAGATATGACAGGAGCGCTGGACGGTTTCTTT
-,TRBD1,TRBV25-1,TRBJ1-1,CASSVTGRAEAFF,TGTGCCAGCAGTGTGACAGGGAGAGCTGAAGCTTTCTTT
-,-,TRBV5-8,TRBJ2-1,CASSRDLRSAGEQFF,TGTGCCAGCAGCCGGGACCTACGCTCCGCGGGGGAGCAGTTCTTC
once,-,TRBV7-5,TRBJ2-1,CVTRSGLAGVEEQFF,TGTGTCACACGTTCGGGACTAGCGGGAGTGGAGGAGCAGTTCTTC
-,-,TRBV28,TRBJ1-1,CASSFGGLNTEAFF,TGTGCCAGCAGTTTTGGGGGCTTGAACACTGAAGCTTTCTTT
-,TRBD2,TRBV19,TRBJ2-7,CASSITGGHYEQYF,TGTGCCAGTAGTATTACGGGAGGCCACTACGAGCAGTACTTC